This T cell receptor (beta chain) stems from a study of cytomegalovirus exposure and HLA in healthy donors. Study-wide points: That first-cohort TCR clusters tended to co-occur in the 95 to 150 validation repertoires was found in a later analysis. Many donors shared some public TCRs, even though most TCR sequences were rare.

Comment on this clone: What it binds is not known.

These donors were members of the approximately 120-subject validation cohort, a group separate from the roughly 670-subject first cohort. Germline CDR1 reads SGHDT; CDR2 reads YYEEEE. The CDR3 spans 14 residues. Trimming took off 0 bases at V and 0 bases at J, with 5 bases between the two ends. Repertoires were generated with immunoSEQ multiplex PCR, while TCRdb's copy carries only in-frame clones and drops some. The data hold 100,000 to 150,000 clones, with about nine tenths observed a single time. This chain joins TRBV5-6 and TRBJ2-3; D gene ambiguous. What was sequenced was PBMCs. The TCR comes from a man younger than 45 in good health and CMV-seronegative. CDR3 in amino acids: CASSLVQSTDTQYF. The CDR3 DNA is TGTGCCAGCAGCTTGGTACAGAGCACAGATACGCAGTATTTT.